These 32 T cell receptor beta chains were sequenced from one sample in a study of post-analysis software for immune sequencing data. These receptors are not linked to any known antigen. TCR beta cDNA libraries had unique molecular identifiers. TCRdb used MiXCR to reprocess the PCR reads, holding one entry per CDR3 protein. The repertoire holds roughly 620,000 distinct CDR3 sequences, with around 47% as singletons. Study-wide points: Patients had higher frequencies than controls of roughly five TRBV segments, including TRBV5-6, TRBV5-1 and TRBV20-1.

The material sequenced was blood. These receptors originate from a girl aged 5 to 17 with multiple sclerosis.

This clonotype has a handful of counts. This chain uses TRBV5-1 with TRBJ2-7; no reliable D call. Germline-derived CDR1 and CDR2 are SGHRS and YFSETQ. There are 14 residues in the CDR3. V was trimmed by 1 base and J by 0 bases, leaving 8 bases between them. Here the CDR3 reads CASSLNFRSYEQYF. The DNA of the CDR3 is TGCGCCAGCAGCTTGAATTTCCGCTCCTACGAGCAGTACTTC.

This clonotype has only a few counts. The V gene is TRBV11-2, the J gene TRBJ2-3, with D possibly TRBD1 on 6 matching bases. Germline V CDR1 and CDR2: SGHAT, FQNNGV. The CDR3 covers 14 residues. V lost 4 bases and J 7 bases, leaving 15 bases between the germline ends. CDR3 nucleotides: TGTGCCAGCAGCTCACCCTTGGGGGCAAATACGCAGTATTTT. Protein: CASSSPLGANTQYF.

The chain employs TRBV7-2 and TRBJ2-3; D call uncertain. Per germline, CDR1 SGHTA and CDR2 FQGNSA. The V end was cut by 3 bases, the J end by 2 bases, with 12 bases between. The CDR3 contains 15 residues. CDR3 protein: CASSFNVLNTDTQYF. The CDR3 DNA sequence: TGTGCCAGCAGCTTTAATGTTTTGAACACAGATACGCAGTATTTT.

The rearrangement links TRBV12-3 or TRBV12-4 to TRBJ1-6, with no clear D. The ends were cut back, 2 bases at V and 1 base at J, with 0 bases in the middle. This CDR3 spans 13 amino acids. CDR3 DNA: TGTGCCAGCAGTTTATCCTATAATTCACCCCTCCACTTT. This translates into CASSLSYNSPLHF.

This rearrangement joins TRBV5-1 to TRBJ2-7, with a weak D call TRBD2 (6 bases). Trimming took 0 bases from V and 6 from J, leaving 13 bases between them. The CDR3 extends over 14 amino acids. From germline, CDR1 is SGHRS and CDR2 YFSETQ. The CDR3 sequence is CASSLGWEVREQYF. The CDR3, as DNA: TGCGCCAGCAGCTTGGGATGGGAGGTCCGCGAGCAGTACTTC.

V is TRBV12-3 or TRBV12-4 and J is TRBJ2-3; 7 nucleotides line up with TRBD2. J gave up 1 base and V 3 bases, and 4 bases lay outside the gene matches. The CDR3 extends over 15 amino acids. CDR3 DNA sequence: TGTGCCAGCAGTTTTCCTGCGGGGGGCACAGATACGCAGTATTTT. Translation: CASSFPAGGTDTQYF.

The rearrangement uses TRBV20-1 and TRBJ2-1; 7 bases map to TRBD1. This CDR3 has 14 amino acids. Trimming took 1 base from V and 2 from J; bases not matched to a gene: 2. CDR1 is DFQATT, CDR2 SNEGSKA, per germline (reference sequence). DNA of the CDR3: TGCAGTGCTAGAGCAGGGGGAGCCTACAATGAGCAGTTCTTC. Translating it yields CSARAGGAYNEQFF.

This clonotype occurred many times. At one of its ends the junction is not consistent with the germline gene, which may arise from a read error. The CDR3 protein is CASSPSGSSYNEQFF. The CDR3 DNA is TGTGCCAGCAGTCCTAGCGGGAGCTCCTACAATGAGCAGTTCTTC. The V gene is TRBV4-1, the J gene TRBJ2-1, with 10 bases that match TRBD2. Germline V CDR1 and CDR2: MGHRA, YSYEKL. The length of the CDR3 is 15 residues.

CDR3 amino acids: CASSPQLAGSYEQYF. The CDR3 DNA is TGTGCCAGCAGTCCGCAACTAGCGGGGTCCTACGAGCAGTACTTC. The chain joins TRBV12-3 or TRBV12-4 to TRBJ2-7; 10 bases are a match to TRBD2. CDR3 length equals 15 residues. The J segment lost 1 base and the V segment lost 5 bases, leaving 5 bases of the junction unmatched.

The genes are TRBV12-3 or TRBV12-4 and TRBJ1-2; 11 nucleotides line up with TRBD1. The V segment lost 3 bases and the J segment 4 bases; nucleotides outside the gene matches: 7. The CDR3 covers 16 residues. For the CDR3, the DNA is TGTGCCAGCAGTTTTTCAGCCGGGACAGGGGGCTATGGCTACACCTTC. The encoded protein is CASSFSAGTGGYGYTF.

The table lists this clonotype with a few counts. The CDR3 DNA reads as TGTGCCAGCAGTTTAGAGGTTTGGACAGACCACCTCTCGGGCTACGAGCAGTACTTC. The encoded protein is CASSLEVWTDHLSGYEQYF. The J gene is TRBJ2-7, the V gene TRBV12-3 or TRBV12-4; D is perhaps TRBD1 (6 bases). Trimming took off 1 base at V and 3 bases at J, with 25 bases between the two ends. The CDR3 length is 19 residues.

V usage is TRBV4-2 and J usage is TRBJ2-1; TRBD2 matches at 10 bases. The CDR3 runs to 16 residues. Looked up from germline, CDR1 is LGHNA and CDR2 is YNFKEQ. V was pared by 0 bases and J by 9 bases, with 8 bases of the junction left unmatched. CDR3 sequence: CASSQESSGGMTEQFF. CDR3 nucleotide sequence: TGTGCCAGCAGCCAAGAAAGTAGCGGGGGGATGACTGAGCAGTTCTTC.

Turning to this clonotype: At one boundary the junction diverges from the germline segment, which might be a read error. The chain links TRBV20-1 to TRBJ2-1; 9 positions agree with TRBD2. This CDR3 region has 19 residues. Germline V gene data show CDR1 as DFQATT and CDR2 as SNEGSKA (reference sequence). CDR3 in DNA: TGCAGTGCTAGGGTAGCGGGAGAGCGCCCCGGGGGTCGATACAATGAGCAGTTTTTC. Translated, it gives CSARVAGERPGGRYNEQFF.

The chain links TRBV20-1 to TRBJ2-5; 8 bases are a match to TRBD2. This CDR3 region has 15 residues. Germline CDR1 DFQATT, CDR2 SNEGSKA (reference sequence). Germline trimming cut 5 bases from V and 2 bases from J; bases unmatched to any gene: 10. The CDR3: CSAGSGTSTQETQYF. In nucleotides, the CDR3 is TGCAGTGCTGGCTCTGGGACTAGTACGCAAGAGACCCAGTACTTC.

This chain connects TRBV12-3 or TRBV12-4 to TRBJ2-7; 7 bases are a match to TRBD1. CDR3 length equals 13 residues. V shed 5 bases and J 7 bases; nucleotides not matched to a gene: 8. The CDR3 sequence: CASSPTGIREQYF. CDR3 nucleotides: TGTGCCAGCAGTCCGACAGGGATTCGGGAGCAGTACTTC.

V usage is TRBV12-3 or TRBV12-4 and J usage is TRBJ2-7; D gene uncertain. This CDR3 region has 12 residues. V lost 6 bases and J 7 bases, leaving 13 bases between the germline ends. CDR3 in amino acids: CASSETPLEQYF. The CDR3 DNA is TGTGCCAGCAGCGAGACACCTCTTGAGCAGTACTTC.

In its sample, this clonotype was seen a few times. The rearrangement links TRBV2 to TRBJ2-1, with 8 bases aligning to TRBD2. The germline CDR1 and CDR2 sequences are SNHLY and FYNNEI. CDR3 length: 14 amino acids. Trimming at V came to 3 bases and at J to 8 bases, leaving 6 bases not matched to a gene. The CDR3 is CASSDYGGGYEQFF. The CDR3 nucleotides read TGTGCCAGCAGTGATTACGGGGGGGGCTATGAGCAGTTCTTC.

This clonotype was detected a few times. A junction boundary mismatches the germline segment, possibly from a read error. This chain joins TRBV7-7 and TRBJ2-1, with a tentative D call TRBD2 (6 bases). Germline lookup yields CDR1 SSHAT and CDR2 FNYEAQ (reference sequence). This CDR3 has 13 amino acids. CDR3 sequence: CASSMDYYNEQFF. The DNA of the CDR3 is TGTGCTAGCAGCATGGACTACTACAATGAGCAGTTCTTC.

The J gene is TRBJ2-1, the V gene TRBV5-5; tentatively, D is TRBD2 (5 bases). This CDR3 is built from 15 residues. In germline, CDR1 is SGHKS, CDR2 YYEKEE (reference sequence). Trimming shortened V by 1 base and J by 0 bases, and 8 bases separated the two germline ends. Here the CDR3 DNA reads TGTGCCAGCAGCTTGCGGGAATCCTCCTACAATGAGCAGTTCTTC. This codes for CASSLRESSYNEQFF.

Only a few counts were recorded for this clonotype. This sequence joins TRBV4-1 and TRBJ2-1; 8 bases map to TRBD2. CDR1 MGHRA and CDR2 YSYEKL come from the germline V gene. Losses at the gene ends were 0 bases for V and 8 bases for J; bases not matched to a gene: 12. The CDR3 has 17 amino acids. The chain's CDR3 is CASSQDSPGGGWDEQFF. The CDR3 nucleotides read TGCGCCAGCAGCCAAGATTCCCCGGGCGGGGGGTGGGATGAGCAGTTCTTC.

V is TRBV2 and J is TRBJ1-2; D is undetermined. This CDR3 comprises 16 residues. Trimming left V 4 bases short and J 4 bases short, with 19 bases between. The germline V gene has CDR1 SNHLY and CDR2 FYNNEI. CDR3 in amino acids: CASSVARPQEGYGYTF. CDR3 nucleotides: TGTGCCAGCAGTGTCGCCCGGCCCCAAGAGGGCTATGGCTACACCTTC.

This clonotype was picked up a small number of times. The rearrangement uses TRBV5-1 and TRBJ2-1; 7 bases fit TRBD2. The CDR3 is 16 residues long. Trimming at V came to 2 bases and at J to 0 bases, leaving 5 bases not matched to a gene. Germline V gives CDR1 SGHRS, CDR2 YFSETQ. The CDR3: CASSFGVAGSYNEQFF. The CDR3 nucleotides are TGCGCCAGCAGCTTTGGGGTAGCGGGCTCCTACAATGAGCAGTTCTTC.

The chain links TRBV12-3 or TRBV12-4 to TRBJ2-5, with 8 bases identical to TRBD1. V dropped 0 bases and J dropped 13; count of bases not matched to a gene: 4. This CDR3 is 12 amino acids long. CDR3 in amino acids: CASSLAPGQAYF. Written as DNA, the CDR3 is TGTGCCAGCAGTTTAGCGCCGGGACAGGCGTACTTC.

In this sample, this clonotype turned up a few times. This chain's CDR3 is CASSPGPSYGYTF. In nucleotides, the CDR3 is TGTGCCAGCAGCCCCGGGCCCAGCTATGGCTACACCTTC. V and J are TRBV12-3 or TRBV12-4 and TRBJ1-2; no reliable D call. V was cut by 6 bases and J by 4 bases, with 12 bases left in between. The CDR3 is 13 amino acids.

The rearrangement links TRBV14 to TRBJ2-3; 7 nucleotides agree with TRBD1. The length of the CDR3 is 15 residues. J lost 2 bases, V lost 3 bases, and 5 bases had no gene match. CDR1 and CDR2 from the germline V gene are SGHDN and FVKESK. The CDR3 sequence: CASSHLTGDTDTQYF. In DNA form, the CDR3 reads TGTGCCAGCAGCCACCTTACAGGGGACACAGATACGCAGTATTTT.

As DNA, the CDR3 is TGTGCCAGCCTACAGGGTTTGGAGGGCTACACCTTC. Translated, it gives CASLQGLEGYTF. The V call is TRBV12-3 or TRBV12-4, the J call TRBJ1-2; D is possibly TRBD1 (6 bases). The CDR3 has 12 amino acids. Deletions cut 8 bases from V and 8 bases from J, with 15 bases between.

Only a few counts were recorded for this clonotype. The V and J genes are TRBV7-9 and TRBJ2-1, with a tentative D call TRBD1 (5 bases). Trimming took off 3 bases at V and 0 bases at J, with 15 bases between the two ends. The CDR3 is made up of 17 amino acids. CDR1 is SEHNR and CDR2 is FQNEAQ in the germline V gene (reference sequence). The CDR3 DNA follows: TGTGCCAGCAGCTTTCGAGACGGAGACAGCTCCTACAATGAGCAGTTCTTC. It translates to CASSFRDGDSSYNEQFF. The full variable domain, its missing parts supplied by reference TRBV7-9 and TRBJ2-1, is DTGVSQNPRHKITKRGQNVTFRCDPISEHNRLYWYRQTLGQGPEFLTYFQNEAQLEKSRLLSDRFSAERPKGSFSTLEIQRTEQGDSAMYLCASSFRDGDSSYNEQFFGPGTRLTVL.

The chain uses TRBV7-2 and TRBJ2-7; D might be TRBD1 (5 bases). The J call may be incorrect, as the DNA end agrees better with TRBJ2-5. CDR1 and CDR2 (germline): SGHTA, FQGNSA. The CDR3 contains 14 residues. The CDR3 loop reads CASSWARVGETQYF. CDR3 coding DNA: TGTGCCAGCAGCTGGGCCAGGGTGGGGGAGACCCAGTACTTC.

This clonotype has just a few counts. The CDR3 loop reads CASSWGGGITDTQYF. The DNA for the CDR3 is TGTGCCAGCAGCTGGGGTGGTGGGATCACAGATACGCAGTATTTT. The rearrangement uses TRBV5-6 and TRBJ2-3; D is undetermined. Germline lookup yields CDR1 SGHDT and CDR2 YYEEEE. The CDR3 contains 15 residues. V was shortened by 3 bases and J by 2 bases, with 13 bases between the two germline ends.

This clonotype was recorded a few times. The V gene is TRBV6-1, the J gene TRBJ2-7, with D perhaps being TRBD1 or TRBD2 (5 bases each). V was trimmed by 1 base and J by 3 bases, leaving 13 bases between them. The CDR3 is 15 residues long. CDR1 MNHNS and CDR2 SASEGT come from the germline V gene. Here the CDR3 DNA reads TGTGCCAGCAGTGAAGGACCCTTTGGGGGCTACGAGCAGTACTTC. Translating gives CASSEGPFGGYEQYF.

V and J are TRBV6-5 and TRBJ2-1; 8 bases line up with TRBD2. V was clipped by 5 bases and J by 7 bases; unmatched bases: 4. The CDR3 is made up of 13 amino acids. Germline CDR1 is MNHEY and CDR2 is SVGAGI. CDR3 sequence (DNA): TGTGCCAGCAGTCCACTAGCGGAAAATGAGCAGTTCTTC. It codes for CASSPLAENEQFF.

J is TRBJ2-5 and V is TRBV7-2; 11 bases are a match to TRBD1. The CDR3 totals 16 residues. J lost 4 bases, V lost 4 bases, and 8 bases had no gene match. Germline V lookup: CDR1 SGHTA, CDR2 FQGNSA. CDR3 sequence reads: CASSSRTGGGGETQYF. The CDR3 DNA sequence: TGTGCCAGCAGCTCCAGGACAGGGGGCGGAGGAGAGACCCAGTACTTC.